The clone carrying this TCR beta chain was found once. Its antigen is as yet unknown. Sequence at one end of the junction differs from germline and may be a read error. In germline, CDR1 is SGHRS, CDR2 YFSETQ. This CDR3 is 13 amino acids long. Method: immunoSEQ multiplex PCR; TCRdb's copy keeps in-frame clones and lacks some. Of over 65,000 clones listed, about 95% are singletons. The record originates from a study of siplizumab effects on memory and regulatory T cells. The study's findings and limits: Roughly 80-97% of proliferating CD4+ or CD8+ clones lacked an assignable naive or memory phenotype. Few alloreactive clones mapped to unstimulated subsets. Siplizumab significantly reduced alloreactive sequences traceable to unstimulated CD4+ memory cells. There was no confirmation of the suppressive function of proliferating Tregs from siplizumab cultures.

The specimen sequenced was CD8+ T cells sorted from blood. The sequence derives from a human donor in good health. The chain is built from TRBV5-1 and TRBJ2-1; TRBD2 matches 9 bases. The CDR3 region has the DNA TGTGCCAGCAGCACGACTAGCGGCCGCGAGCAGTTCTTC. Protein product: CASSTTSGREQFF.